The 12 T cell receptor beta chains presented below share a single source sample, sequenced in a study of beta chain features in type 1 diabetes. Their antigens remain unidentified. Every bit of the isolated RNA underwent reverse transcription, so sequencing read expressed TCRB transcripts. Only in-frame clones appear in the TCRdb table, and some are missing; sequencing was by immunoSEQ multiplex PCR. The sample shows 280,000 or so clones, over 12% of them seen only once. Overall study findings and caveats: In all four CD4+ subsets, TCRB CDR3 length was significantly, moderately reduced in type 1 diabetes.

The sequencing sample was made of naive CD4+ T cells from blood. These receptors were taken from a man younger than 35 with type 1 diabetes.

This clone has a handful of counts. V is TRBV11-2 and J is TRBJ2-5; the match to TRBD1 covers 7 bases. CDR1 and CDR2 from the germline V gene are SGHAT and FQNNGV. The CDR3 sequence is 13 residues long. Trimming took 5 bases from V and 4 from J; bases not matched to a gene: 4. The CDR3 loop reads CASSNGQVETQYF. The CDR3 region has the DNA TGTGCCAGCAGCAATGGACAGGTAGAGACCCAGTACTTC.

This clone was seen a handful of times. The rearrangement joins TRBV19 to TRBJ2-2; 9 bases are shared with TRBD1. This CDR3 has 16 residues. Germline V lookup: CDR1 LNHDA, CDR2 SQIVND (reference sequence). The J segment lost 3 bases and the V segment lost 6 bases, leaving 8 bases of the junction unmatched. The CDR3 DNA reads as TGTGCCAGTAGCGCAAAACAGGGGGCCGACACCGGGGAGCTGTTTTTT. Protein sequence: CASSAKQGADTGELFF.

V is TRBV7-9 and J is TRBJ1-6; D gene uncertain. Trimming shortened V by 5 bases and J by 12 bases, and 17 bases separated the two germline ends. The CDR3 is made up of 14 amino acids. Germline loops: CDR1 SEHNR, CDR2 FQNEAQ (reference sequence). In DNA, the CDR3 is TGTGCCAGCAGCCACGGCTTCGAGGGAAGACCCCTCCACTTT. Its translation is CASSHGFEGRPLHF.

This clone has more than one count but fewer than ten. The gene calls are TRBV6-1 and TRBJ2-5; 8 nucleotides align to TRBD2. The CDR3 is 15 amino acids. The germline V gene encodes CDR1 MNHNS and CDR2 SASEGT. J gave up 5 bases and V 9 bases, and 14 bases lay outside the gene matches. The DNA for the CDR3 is TGTGCCAGTAATCCAACCGGGACTAGTAAGGAGACCCAGTACTTC. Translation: CASNPTGTSKETQYF.

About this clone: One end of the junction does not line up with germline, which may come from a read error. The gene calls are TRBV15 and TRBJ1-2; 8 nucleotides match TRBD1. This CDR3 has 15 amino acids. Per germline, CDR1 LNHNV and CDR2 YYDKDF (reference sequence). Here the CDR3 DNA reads TGTGCCACCCGCAGTCCCGGACAGGGCGTACAAGGCTACACCTTC. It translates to CATRSPGQGVQGYTF.

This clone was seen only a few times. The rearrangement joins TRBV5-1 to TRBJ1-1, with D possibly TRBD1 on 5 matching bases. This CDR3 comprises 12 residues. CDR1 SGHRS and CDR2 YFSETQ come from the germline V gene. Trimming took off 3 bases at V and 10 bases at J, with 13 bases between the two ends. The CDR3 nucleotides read TGCGCCAGCAGCTCGTCGGGGGTCGGAGCTTTCTTT. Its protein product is CASSSSGVGAFF.

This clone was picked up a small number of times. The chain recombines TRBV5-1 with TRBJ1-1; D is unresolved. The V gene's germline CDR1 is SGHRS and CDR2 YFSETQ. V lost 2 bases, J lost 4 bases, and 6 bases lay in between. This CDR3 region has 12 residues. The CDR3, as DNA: TGCGCCAGCAGCTTCTCCGGCACTGAAGCTTTCTTT. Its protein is CASSFSGTEAFF.

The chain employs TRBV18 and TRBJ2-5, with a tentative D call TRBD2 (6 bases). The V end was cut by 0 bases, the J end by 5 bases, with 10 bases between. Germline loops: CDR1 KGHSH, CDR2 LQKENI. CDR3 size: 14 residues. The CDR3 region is CASSPPTRSETQYF. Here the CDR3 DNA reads TGTGCCAGCTCACCACCGACTAGGTCCGAGACCCAGTACTTC. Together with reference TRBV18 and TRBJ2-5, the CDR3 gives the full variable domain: NAGVMQNPRHLVRRRGQEARLRCSPMKGHSHVYWYRQLPEEGLKFMVYLQKENIIDESGMPKERFSAEFPKEGPSILRIQQVVRGDSAAYFCASSPPTRSETQYFGPGTRLLVL.

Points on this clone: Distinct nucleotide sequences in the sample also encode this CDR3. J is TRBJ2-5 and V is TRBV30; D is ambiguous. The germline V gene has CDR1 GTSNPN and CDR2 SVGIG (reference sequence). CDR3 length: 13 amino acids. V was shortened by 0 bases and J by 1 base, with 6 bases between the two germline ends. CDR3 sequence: CAWSVAFQETQYF. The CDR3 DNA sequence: TGTGCCTGGAGTGTAGCTTTCCAAGAGACCCAGTACTTC.

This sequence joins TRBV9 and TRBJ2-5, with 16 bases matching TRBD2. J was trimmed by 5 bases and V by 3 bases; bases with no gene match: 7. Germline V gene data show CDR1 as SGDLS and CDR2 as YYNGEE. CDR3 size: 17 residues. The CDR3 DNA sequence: TGTGCCAGCAGCGCAGGGACTAGCGGGGGGGCCATGGAGACCCAGTACTTC. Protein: CASSAGTSGGAMETQYF.

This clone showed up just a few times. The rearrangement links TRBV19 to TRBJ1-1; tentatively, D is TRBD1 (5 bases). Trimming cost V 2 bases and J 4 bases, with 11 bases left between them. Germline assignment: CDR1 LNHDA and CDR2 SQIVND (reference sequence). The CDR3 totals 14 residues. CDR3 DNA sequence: TGTGCCAGTAGTATAACCCGACAGACCACTGAAGCTTTCTTT. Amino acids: CASSITRQTTEAFF.

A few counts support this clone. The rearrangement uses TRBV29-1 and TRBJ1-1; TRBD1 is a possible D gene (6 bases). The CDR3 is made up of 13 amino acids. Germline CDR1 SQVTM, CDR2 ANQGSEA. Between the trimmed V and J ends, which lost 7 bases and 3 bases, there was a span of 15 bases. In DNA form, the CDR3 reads TGCAGCGGACTACAACAGGGCGACACTGAAGCTTTCTTT. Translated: CSGLQQGDTEAFF. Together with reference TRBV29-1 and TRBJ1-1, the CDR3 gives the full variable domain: SAVISQKPSRDICQRGTSLTIQCQVDSQVTMMFWYRQQPGQSLTLIATANQGSEATYESGFVIDKFPISRPNLTFSTLTVSNMSPEDSSIYLCSGLQQGDTEAFFGQGTRLTVV.